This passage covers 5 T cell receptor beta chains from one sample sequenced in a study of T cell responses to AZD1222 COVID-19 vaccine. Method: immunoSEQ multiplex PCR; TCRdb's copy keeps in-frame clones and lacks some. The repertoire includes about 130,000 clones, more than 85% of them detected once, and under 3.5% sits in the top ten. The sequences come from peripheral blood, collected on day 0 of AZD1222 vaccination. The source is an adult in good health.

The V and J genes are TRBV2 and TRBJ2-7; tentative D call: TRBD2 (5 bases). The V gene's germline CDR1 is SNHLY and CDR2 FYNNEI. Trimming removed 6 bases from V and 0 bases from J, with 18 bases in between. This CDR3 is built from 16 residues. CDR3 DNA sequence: TGTGCCAGCAGCGCCCCCCGGGCTACTAGCTCCTACGAGCAGTACTTC. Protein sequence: CASSAPRATSSYEQYF.

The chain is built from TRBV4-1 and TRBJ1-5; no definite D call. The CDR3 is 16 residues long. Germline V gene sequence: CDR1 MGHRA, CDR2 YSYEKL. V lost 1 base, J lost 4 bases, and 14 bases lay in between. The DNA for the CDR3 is TGCGCCAGCAGCCAAGCTTACCCGGGCCCGAATCAGCCCCAGCATTTT. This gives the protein CASSQAYPGPNQPQHF.

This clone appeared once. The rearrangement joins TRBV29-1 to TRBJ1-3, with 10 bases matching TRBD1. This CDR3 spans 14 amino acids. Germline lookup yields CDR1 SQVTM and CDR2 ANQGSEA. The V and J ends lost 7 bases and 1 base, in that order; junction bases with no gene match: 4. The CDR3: CSAGTGESGNTIYF. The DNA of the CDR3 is TGCAGCGCAGGGACAGGGGAATCTGGAAACACCATATATTTT.

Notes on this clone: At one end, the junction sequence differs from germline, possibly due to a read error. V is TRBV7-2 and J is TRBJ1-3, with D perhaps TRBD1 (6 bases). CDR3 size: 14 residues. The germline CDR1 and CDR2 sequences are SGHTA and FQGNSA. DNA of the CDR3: TGTGCCAGCAGCCTAGCAGGGGTTGGAAACACCATATATTTT. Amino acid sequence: CASSLAGVGNTIYF.

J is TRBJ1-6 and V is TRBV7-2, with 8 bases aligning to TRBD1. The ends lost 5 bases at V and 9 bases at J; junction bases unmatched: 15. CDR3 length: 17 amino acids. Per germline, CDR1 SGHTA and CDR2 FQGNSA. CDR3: CASSPGAGAGGSSPLHF. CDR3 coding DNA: TGTGCCAGCAGCCCGGGAGCGGGGGCAGGGGGCAGTTCACCCCTCCACTTT.